Below, 10 T cell receptor beta chains from the same sample are listed, as sequenced in a study of CD8 T cells in ankylosing spondylitis. These TCRs are of unknown antigen specificity. TCRdb re-called the 5' RACE reads through MiXCR, storing one row per CDR3 protein. The top ten hold approximately 6.3% of the sample, which has 500,000 to 550,000 distinct CDR3 sequences, roughly 13% seen once. Study-wide findings and caveats: What appeared characteristic of ankylosing spondylitis blood was a TCR beta motif of under 10 highly homologous variants.

Sequenced sample: blood, either unsorted or a sorted T cell fraction (not recorded which). Receptors originate from a male donor with ankylosing spondylitis.

The rearrangement links TRBV15 to TRBJ2-1; TRBD2 aligns across 9 bases. Germline CDR1 reads LNHNV; CDR2 reads YYDKDF (reference sequence). The ends lost 5 bases at V and 7 bases at J; junction bases unmatched: 3. The CDR3 spans 13 residues. In nucleotides, the CDR3 is TGTGCCACCAGCTTGGGACTAGCTAATGAGCAGTTCTTC. It yields the protein CATSLGLANEQFF.

The chain employs TRBV7-8 and TRBJ2-1; D may be TRBD1 (5 bases). Germline CDR1 SGHVS, CDR2 FQNEAQ. V was pared by 4 bases and J by 1 base, with 11 bases between. The CDR3 loop spans 15 amino acids. The CDR3 region has the DNA TGTGCCAGCAGCTCCCGGACACTATCCTACAATGAGCAGTTCTTC. Translated, it gives CASSSRTLSYNEQFF.

This clonotype came up many times. V and J are TRBV11-2 and TRBJ2-7; tentatively, D is TRBD2 (7 bases). The V end lost 6 bases, the J end lost 6 bases, and 21 bases lay between the germline ends. The CDR3 runs to 15 residues. From germline, CDR1 is SGHAT and CDR2 FQNNGV. The CDR3 coding sequence is TGTGCCAGCAGGGCCGGGGGCGGGAGTGGAAGCGAGCAGTACTTC. Encoded protein: CASRAGGGSGSEQYF.

In its sample, this clonotype was seen a few times. The V call is TRBV19, the J call TRBJ1-1; D not resolved. In germline, CDR1 is LNHDA, CDR2 SQIVND (reference sequence). The V end was cut by 5 bases, the J end by 1 base, with 11 bases between. This CDR3 is built from 14 residues. The CDR3 loop reads CASSWAAENTEAFF. DNA of the CDR3: TGTGCCAGTAGTTGGGCAGCCGAGAACACTGAAGCTTTCTTT.

A few counts support this clonotype. This rearrangement joins TRBV5-6 to TRBJ2-1; D is undetermined. The CDR3 is made up of 15 amino acids. CDR1 is SGHDT, CDR2 YYEEEE, per germline. V lost 1 base to trimming and J lost 0 bases, with 8 bases between them. The CDR3 DNA follows: TGTGCCAGCAGCTTGTCGTTGAACTCCTACAATGAGCAGTTCTTC. This sequence encodes CASSLSLNSYNEQFF.

This clonotype was observed a handful of times. This chain joins TRBV5-1 and TRBJ1-3; D unclear. From germline, CDR1 is SGHRS and CDR2 YFSETQ. The CDR3 extends over 14 amino acids. Between the trimmed V and J ends, which lost 3 bases and 0 bases, there was a span of 7 bases. CDR3 in amino acids: CASSSDASGNTIYF. The CDR3 region has the DNA TGCGCCAGCAGCTCGGACGCCTCTGGAAACACCATATATTTT.

Many counts were recorded for this clonotype. CDR3 nucleotides: TGCAGTGCTAGAGATCTCAGGGGGGGCGAGCAGTACGTC. Its protein product is CSARDLRGGEQYV. The chain has TRBV20-1 and TRBJ2-7, with D possibly being TRBD1 or TRBD2 (7 bases each). There are 13 residues in the CDR3. CDR1 is DFQATT and CDR2 is SNEGSKA in the germline V gene (reference sequence). V lost 0 bases and J lost 6, with 12 bases in between.

CDR3 in amino acids: CASSLHVDTEAFF. CDR3 sequence (DNA): TGTGCCAGCAGCTTGCATGTCGACACTGAAGCTTTCTTT. The rearrangement joins TRBV5-5 to TRBJ1-1; D unclear. Germline loops: CDR1 SGHKS, CDR2 YYEKEE (reference sequence). Trimming removed 1 base from V and 3 bases from J, with 7 bases in between. The CDR3 covers 13 residues.

This clonotype was observed at least ten times. CDR3 DNA: TGCGCCAGCACTCTAGCGGGACCGAACACCGGGGAGCTGTTTTTT. Its translation is CASTLAGPNTGELFF. The chain joins TRBV5-1 to TRBJ2-2; 9 nucleotides line up with TRBD2. The germline CDR1 and CDR2 sequences are SGHRS and YFSETQ. V lost 6 bases to trimming and J lost 0 bases; unmatched junction nucleotides: 3. The CDR3 sequence is 15 residues long.

This clonotype occurred a few times. This sequence joins TRBV20-1 and TRBJ2-1; TRBD2 agrees at 7 bases. There are 11 residues in the CDR3. The V segment lost 4 bases and the J segment 9 bases; nucleotides outside the gene matches: 3. The germline gives CDR1 DFQATT, CDR2 SNEGSKA (reference sequence). CDR3 residues: CSAMGRGEQFF. The CDR3 nucleotides are TGCAGTGCTATGGGGAGGGGTGAGCAGTTCTTC.